Following are 24 T cell receptor beta chains from one sample sequenced in a study of metastatic and nonmetastatic thyroid tumors. Using MiXCR, TCRdb reanalyzed the PCR reads. This table holds roughly 24,000 clones, roughly 20% found once. Treatment of any kind had been given to no patient before thyroid surgery. The specimen sequenced was blood. The receptors were sampled from a male donor with papillary thyroid cancer or a benign thyroid nodule (not recorded which). Some clones in this sample may be carry-over from other donors' samples.

This clone qualifies as medium-sized (0.01 to 0.1%). The rearrangement links TRBV6-4 to TRBJ2-1; TRBD2 matches at 7 bases. V lost 0 bases and J lost 7; bases outside the gene matches: 9. The CDR3 has 16 amino acids. CDR1 is MRHNA, CDR2 SNTAGT, per germline. CDR3 sequence reads: CASSDSASGGGNEQFF. Here the CDR3 DNA reads TGTGCCAGCAGTGACTCGGCTAGCGGAGGAGGGAATGAGCAGTTCTTC.

Only a few counts were recorded for this clone. The chain carries TRBV6-1 and TRBJ1-1; 7 nucleotides align to TRBD1. Germline V lookup: CDR1 MNHNS, CDR2 SASEGT. V was clipped by 6 bases and J by 1 base; unmatched bases: 5. There are 14 residues in the CDR3. The DNA of the CDR3 is TGTGCCAGCAGCAACAGGGGCAAGAACACTGAAGCTTTCTTT. Translation: CASSNRGKNTEAFF.

This sequence joins TRBV20-1 and TRBJ2-7; D gene ambiguous. Germline V gene data show CDR1 as DFQATT and CDR2 as SNEGSKA (reference sequence). V gave up 7 bases and J gave up 4 bases, with 14 bases separating them. The CDR3 is 12 amino acids. The CDR3 loop reads CSVVVGHYEQYF. The CDR3 DNA follows: TGCAGTGTAGTCGTGGGCCATTACGAGCAGTACTTC.

The chain carries TRBV7-9 and TRBJ2-3, with D perhaps matching TRBD1 (5 bases). Per the germline V gene, CDR1 is SEHNR and CDR2 is FQNEAQ (reference sequence). This CDR3 region has 13 residues. V lost 7 bases to trimming and J lost 5 bases, with 13 bases between them. The DNA for the CDR3 is TGTGCCAGCATCAGGGTAATAAGAGATACGCAGTATTTT. It encodes CASIRVIRDTQYF.

The CDR3 here is CASSLKGISGTETAIRGQYF. The CDR3 nucleotides are TGTGCCAGCAGCTTGAAGGGTATTAGCGGGACAGAAACCGCCATACGAGGGCAGTACTTC. J is TRBJ2-7 and V is TRBV5-4, with D maybe TRBD2 (8 bases). V was trimmed by 1 base and J by 9 bases, leaving 35 bases between them. The CDR3 spans 20 residues. Germline V lookup: CDR1 SGHNT, CDR2 YYREEE (reference sequence).

The chain joins TRBV5-1 to TRBJ1-6, with 8 bases matching TRBD1. This CDR3 comprises 15 residues. V was pared by 4 bases and J by 7 bases, with 7 bases of the junction left unmatched. Germline loops: CDR1 SGHRS, CDR2 YFSETQ. DNA of the CDR3: TGCGCCAGCAGCCTAAGACAGGGGTTGAATTCACCCCTCCACTTT. As protein: CASSLRQGLNSPLHF.

By frequency in the sample, this clone is medium-sized. V usage is TRBV20-1 and J usage is TRBJ2-7; 12 nucleotides match TRBD2. This CDR3 contains 16 residues. The germline V gene encodes CDR1 DFQATT and CDR2 SNEGSKA (reference sequence). V dropped 5 bases and J dropped 3; count of bases not matched to a gene: 11. CDR3 residues: CSAALAGGETLYEQYF. The CDR3 DNA sequence: TGCAGTGCTGCCCTAGCGGGAGGGGAAACCCTCTACGAGCAGTACTTC.

This clone was found many times. The chain carries TRBV20-1 and TRBJ2-1; D remains ambiguous. V was clipped by 3 bases and J by 8 bases, with 11 bases between them. Germline CDR1 DFQATT, CDR2 SNEGSKA (reference sequence). The CDR3 extends over 12 amino acids. DNA for the CDR3: TGCAGTGCTAGTACGGTAGGCCATGAGCAGTTCTTC. Translated, it gives CSASTVGHEQFF.

Details on this clone: It may be a read error: a sequence one base away is much more abundant. At the DNA level, this CDR3 is encoded by other sequences in the same sample as well. The rearrangement uses TRBV20-1 and TRBJ2-1, with 7 bases fitting TRBD1. The ends lost 6 bases at V and 7 bases at J; junction bases unmatched: 18. The CDR3 is made up of 16 amino acids. CDR1 and CDR2 (germline): DFQATT, SNEGSKA (reference sequence). CDR3 residues: CSASPPMRGLGNEQFF. CDR3 nucleotide sequence: TGCAGTGCCAGCCCCCCGATGAGGGGGCTGGGTAATGAGCAGTTCTTC.

J is TRBJ1-5 and V is TRBV28; a weak D match, TRBD1 (6 bases). V was trimmed by 7 bases and J by 10 bases, leaving 17 bases between them. The germline V gene has CDR1 MDHEN and CDR2 SYDVKM. This CDR3 contains 13 residues. The CDR3 here is CASTGTRGHPQHF. The DNA for the CDR3 is TGTGCCAGCACCGGTACCAGGGGTCATCCCCAGCATTTT.

This clone occurred a few times. J is TRBJ2-7 and V is TRBV12-3 or TRBV12-4; D gene uncertain. V shed 7 bases and J shed 5 bases, with 12 bases lying between them. This CDR3 is built from 12 residues. CDR3 loop: CASMGSGNEQYF. In nucleotides, the CDR3 is TGTGCCAGCATGGGCTCTGGAAACGAGCAGTACTTC.

There are a few counts of this clone. V gene TRBV24-1 combines with J gene TRBJ2-1; D is undetermined. Trimming left V 1 base short and J 0 bases short, with 6 bases between. CDR3 length: 15 amino acids. Germline lookup yields CDR1 KGHDR and CDR2 SFDVKD. The CDR3 protein is CATSDFRSSYNEQFF. In DNA, the CDR3 is TGTGCCACCAGTGATTTTCGTAGCTCCTACAATGAGCAGTTCTTC.

This clone was counted many times. It may be a read error: a sequence one base away is much more abundant. This chain joins TRBV28 and TRBJ2-5, with D possibly TRBD2 on 6 matching bases. The CDR3 spans 15 residues. Trimming cost V 6 bases and J 7 bases, with 21 bases left between them. Germline V CDR1 and CDR2: MDHEN, SYDVKM. CDR3 nucleotides: TGTGCCAGCAGCCCCTTCCGACGTGAGGGAGGGACCCAGTACTTC. This translates into CASSPFRREGGTQYF.

This clone was found a few times. The genes are TRBV7-9 and TRBJ2-7, with D hard to call. This CDR3 comprises 14 residues. V was clipped by 1 base and J by 6 bases, with 13 bases between them. Looked up from germline, CDR1 is SEHNR and CDR2 is FQNEAQ (reference sequence). CDR3 amino acids: CASSLDYGVPEQYF. The CDR3 nucleotides are TGTGCCAGCAGCTTAGATTATGGAGTGCCCGAGCAGTACTTC.

The CDR3 sequence: CASSNTGGELFF. The CDR3 DNA reads as TGCGCCAGCAGTAACACGGGAGGGGAGCTGTTTTTT. This chain uses TRBV5-1 with TRBJ2-2; weak D call: TRBD2 (5 bases). V gave up 5 bases and J gave up 8 bases, with 10 bases separating them. This CDR3 region has 12 residues. CDR1 and CDR2 from the germline V gene are SGHRS and YFSETQ. Combining the CDR3 with reference TRBV5-1 and TRBJ2-2 gives the whole variable domain KAGVTQTPRYLIKTRGQQVTLSCSPISGHRSVSWYQQTPGQGLQFLFEYFSETQRNKGNFPGRFSGRQFSNSRSEMNVSTLELGDSALYLCASSNTGGELFFGEGSRLTVL.

This clone has only a few counts. An end of the junction does not agree with germline; a read error may underlie this. The chain employs TRBV19 and TRBJ2-1; TRBD2 aligns across 11 bases. The CDR3 contains 13 residues. Germline values: CDR1 LNHDA, CDR2 SQIVND (reference sequence). Written as DNA, the CDR3 is TGTGCCATTAGTCATGGGACTAGCGGTGCGCAGTTCTTC. Protein product: CAISHGTSGAQFF. The full variable domain, completed using reference TRBV19 and TRBJ2-1, is DGGITQSPKYLFRKEGQNVTLSCEQNLNHDAMYWYRQDPGQGLRLIYYSQIVNDFQKGDIAEGYSVSREKKESFPLTVTSAQKNPTAFYLCAISHGTSGAQFFGPGTRLTVL.

This clone came up a few times. V gene TRBV19 combines with J gene TRBJ2-6; possibly TRBD1 or TRBD2 for D (5 bases each). Looked up from germline, CDR1 is LNHDA and CDR2 is SQIVND (reference sequence). The CDR3 sequence is 14 residues long. Trimming pared 7 bases from V and 4 bases from J, leaving 11 bases between. The CDR3 DNA is TGTGCCAGTAACATGGGGACCGGGGCCAACGTCCTGACTTTC. Encoded protein: CASNMGTGANVLTF.

This clone was detected many times. This sequence joins TRBV5-1 and TRBJ1-1; no reliable D call. The CDR3 consists of 13 residues. Germline loops: CDR1 SGHRS, CDR2 YFSETQ. Trimming stripped 0 bases from V and 5 bases from J, with 8 bases between. CDR3 sequence: CASSLDPLTEAFF. The CDR3 bases are TGCGCCAGCAGCTTGGATCCTTTGACTGAAGCTTTCTTT.

The CDR3: CASSYGVSSGRGNTGELFF. CDR3 nucleotide sequence: TGTGCCAGCAGTTACGGTGTTTCTAGCGGGAGGGGAAACACCGGGGAGCTGTTTTTT. This sequence joins TRBV6-2 or TRBV6-3 and TRBJ2-2; TRBD2 matches 12 bases. CDR1 and CDR2 (germline): MNHEY, SVGEGT. The CDR3 runs to 19 residues. The V and J ends lost 2 bases and 2 bases, in that order; junction bases with no gene match: 9.

This clone was seen more than once but under ten times. The CDR3 is CASSFEAYYQYF. CDR3 nucleotides: TGTGCCAGCAGTTTCGAAGCCTACTATCAGTACTTC. V and J are TRBV2 and TRBJ2-7; no firm D call. The CDR3 is 12 residues long. V lost 5 bases, J lost 10 bases, and 15 bases lay in between. Per the germline V gene, CDR1 is SNHLY and CDR2 is FYNNEI.

This clone has ten or more counts. The rearrangement joins TRBV19 to TRBJ2-3, with 7 nucleotides matching TRBD2. CDR3 length: 13 amino acids. Germline CDR1 reads LNHDA; CDR2 reads SQIVND (reference sequence). With 10 bases clipped from V and 3 bases from J, the junction kept 7 bases outside the gene matches. CDR3 in amino acids: CATSGRGTDTQYF. CDR3 DNA sequence: TGTGCCACCTCAGGGCGGGGGACAGATACGCAGTATTTT.

The rearrangement uses TRBV5-1 and TRBJ1-4, with 10 bases aligning to TRBD1. This CDR3 comprises 14 residues. V shed 4 bases and J 7 bases; nucleotides not matched to a gene: 4. Germline V gene sequence: CDR1 SGHRS, CDR2 YFSETQ. CDR3 nucleotide sequence: TGCGCCAGCAGCCAGGACAGGGGGTCTGAAAAACTGTTTTTT. Translated: CASSQDRGSEKLFF. Filled out from reference TRBV5-1 and TRBJ1-4, the complete variable domain reads KAGVTQTPRYLIKTRGQQVTLSCSPISGHRSVSWYQQTPGQGLQFLFEYFSETQRNKGNFPGRFSGRQFSNSRSEMNVSTLELGDSALYLCASSQDRGSEKLFFGSGTQLSVL.

This clone has more than one count but fewer than ten. The J gene is TRBJ2-7, the V gene TRBV2, with D tentatively TRBD1 (6 bases). Germline CDR1 is SNHLY and CDR2 is FYNNEI. With 7 bases removed from V and 5 bases from J, the gap between germline ends came to 18 bases. The CDR3 length is 14 residues. The CDR3, as DNA: TGTGCCAGCAACCCTGGACAGCGTGGCCACGAGCAGTACTTC. It specifies CASNPGQRGHEQYF.

This clone was recorded many times. This chain links TRBV19 with TRBJ2-7, with D unresolved. Germline assignment: CDR1 LNHDA and CDR2 SQIVND (reference sequence). The CDR3 is made up of 15 amino acids. The V and J ends lost 1 base and 2 bases respectively, with 12 bases between them. Here the CDR3 reads CASSIGPDRTYEQYF. The CDR3 DNA is TGTGCCAGTAGTATAGGTCCGGACCGAACCTACGAGCAGTACTTC. Together with reference TRBV19 and TRBJ2-7, the CDR3 gives the full variable domain: DGGITQSPKYLFRKEGQNVTLSCEQNLNHDAMYWYRQDPGQGLRLIYYSQIVNDFQKGDIAEGYSVSREKKESFPLTVTSAQKNPTAFYLCASSIGPDRTYEQYFGPGTRLTVT.